These 32 T cell receptor beta chains share one sample of origin, sequenced in a study of blood T cells in healthy people across ages. Combining a sample-barcoded 5' primer with a J-beta primer mix, a second PCR ran for about 7 to 12 cycles. MiXCR, run by TCRdb on the 5' RACE reads, gives a single entry per CDR3 protein. The table includes approximately 600,000 distinct CDR3 sequences, under 70% detected once. Material for sequencing was blood. The receptors here all came from a man aged 55 to 69 in good health.

With regard to this clonotype: A much larger clone is a single base away; this may be a read error. The J gene is TRBJ2-3, the V gene TRBV29-1; the D is unclear. Trimming took off 4 bases at V and 0 bases at J, with 2 bases between the two ends. Looked up from germline, CDR1 is SQVTM and CDR2 is ANQGSEA. This CDR3 has 11 amino acids. This CDR3 reads CSVGSTDTQYF. The CDR3 DNA reads as TGCAGCGTTGGGAGCACAGATACGCAGTATTTT.

The rearrangement uses TRBV20-1 and TRBJ1-2; D ambiguous. Trimming stripped 6 bases from V and 7 bases from J, with 15 bases between. This CDR3 has 12 amino acids. CDR1 and CDR2 (germline): DFQATT, SNEGSKA (reference sequence). The CDR3 DNA is TGCAGTGCCCCGAAGGAGGGTTCTGGCTACACCTTC. Protein product: CSAPKEGSGYTF.

The chain uses TRBV29-1 and TRBJ2-5; TRBD1 might be the D (5 bases). Per germline, CDR1 SQVTM and CDR2 ANQGSEA. The CDR3 has 13 residues. Trimming shortened V by 7 bases and J by 2 bases, and 14 bases separated the two germline ends. CDR3 nucleotides: TGCAGCGGATCAGGGTCCAAGCAAGAGACCCAGTACTTC. Amino acid sequence: CSGSGSKQETQYF.

The V call is TRBV13, the J call TRBJ2-7, with D perhaps assigned TRBD1 or TRBD2 (6 bases each). Germline-derived CDR1 and CDR2 are PRHDT and FYEKMQ (reference sequence). This CDR3 has 15 residues. V gave up 4 bases and J gave up 2 bases, with 15 bases separating them. The CDR3, as DNA: TGTGCCAGCAGCTGGGGGGCCCTTGGGACCTACGAGCAGTACTTC. This translates into CASSWGALGTYEQYF.

Regarding this clonotype: The junction and the germline gene differ at one end; a read error may be behind it. The chain links TRBV12-3 or TRBV12-4 to TRBJ2-3, with D perhaps matching TRBD1 (7 bases). There are 14 residues in the CDR3. In DNA form, the CDR3 reads TGTGCCAGCAGTTTAATGGAGGGGGCAGATATGCAGTATTTT. Translation gives CASSLMEGADMQYF.

The chain uses TRBV9 and TRBJ2-5; 9 nucleotides agree with TRBD2. The trim removed 0 bases at V and 1 base at J, leaving 4 bases unmatched. Germline-derived CDR1 and CDR2 are SGDLS and YYNGEE. This CDR3 is 16 amino acids long. CDR3 sequence (DNA): TGTGCCAGCAGCGTAGCCGGGACTAGCTCCCAAGAGACCCAGTACTTC. This translates into CASSVAGTSSQETQYF.

The chain is built from TRBV10-3 and TRBJ2-1; TRBD1 agrees at 10 bases. With V trimmed by 5 bases and J by 7 bases, 5 bases remained unmatched. In germline, CDR1 is ENHRY, CDR2 SYGVKD. This CDR3 region has 14 residues. The CDR3 coding sequence is TGTGCCATCAGTCTTGACAGGGGGCGAAATGAGCAGTTCTTC. It specifies CAISLDRGRNEQFF.

With regard to this clonotype: A single base separates this from a much larger clone, so it may be a read error. V usage is TRBV5-1 and J usage is TRBJ2-1; no definite D call. The CDR3 is 17 residues long. Germline CDR1 SGHRS, CDR2 YFSETQ. Trimming shortened V by 0 bases and J by 4 bases, and 17 bases separated the two germline ends. CDR3 sequence: CASSLALSPTEYNEQFF. CDR3 DNA: TGCGCCAGCAGCTTGGCCCTATCTCCAACAGAGTACAATGAGCAGTTCTTC.

This clonotype was recorded many times. The chain employs TRBV7-2 and TRBJ1-1; D is unresolved. Germline V lookup: CDR1 SGHTA, CDR2 FQGNSA. The V and J ends lost 1 base and 1 base respectively, with 10 bases between them. The CDR3 consists of 15 residues. The CDR3 loop reads CASSLEGAGNTEAFF. In nucleotides, the CDR3 is TGTGCCAGCAGCTTAGAGGGTGCGGGGAACACTGAAGCTTTCTTT. The whole variable domain, filled in from reference TRBV7-2 and TRBJ1-1, reads GAGVSQSPSNKVTEKGKDVELRCDPISGHTALYWYRQSLGQGLEFLIYFQGNSAPDKSGLPSDRFSAERTGGSVSTLTIQRTQQEDSAVYLCASSLEGAGNTEAFFGQGTRLTVV.

The table lists this clonotype with a few counts. This chain links TRBV29-1 with TRBJ2-7, with D perhaps being TRBD1 or TRBD2 (5 bases each). The J call could be wrong; TRBJ2-4 is a better fit for the DNA end. The CDR3 is 11 amino acids. The germline CDR1 and CDR2 sequences are SQVTM and ANQGSEA. CDR3 sequence (DNA): TGCAGCGCCGGGACGAGGGACATTCAGTACTTC. Residues: CSAGTRDIQYF.

This clonotype was found a few times. This sequence joins TRBV12-3 or TRBV12-4 and TRBJ2-7, with a possible D match to TRBD2 (5 bases). Trimming left V 2 bases short and J 11 bases short, with 13 bases between. CDR3 length equals 12 residues. CDR3 in amino acids: CASSLLIGRKYF. For the CDR3, the DNA is TGTGCCAGCAGTTTACTCATTGGGAGAAAGTACTTC.

The chain links TRBV20-1 to TRBJ2-5, with TRBD2 matching 11 bases. The end of the DNA fits TRBJ2-7 better, so the J call may be wrong. Germline V gene sequence: CDR1 DFQATT, CDR2 SNEGSKA (reference sequence). CDR3 size: 14 residues. CDR3: CSARGLAGYYEQYF. CDR3 DNA: TGCAGTGCTAGAGGACTAGCGGGGTACTACGAGCAGTACTTC.

Comments on this clonotype: The junction and the germline gene differ at one end; a read error may be behind it. The V and J genes are TRBV28 and TRBJ2-1; D is perhaps TRBD1 (5 bases). This CDR3 spans 16 amino acids. Germline CDR1 is MDHEN and CDR2 is SYDVKM. This CDR3 reads CASSLAYFQGGNEQCF. The DNA of the CDR3 is TGTGCCAGCAGTTTAGCGTATTTCCAGGGCGGCAATGAGCAGTGCTTC.

This clonotype was seen only a few times. The chain has TRBV25-1 and TRBJ2-3; 10 bases fit TRBD2. Germline CDR1 MGHDK, CDR2 SYGVNS. The CDR3 sequence is 14 residues long. The ends lost 6 bases at V and 5 bases at J; junction bases unmatched: 5. The CDR3 coding sequence is TGTGCCAGCAGCGTAGCGGGGGGACGAGATACGCAGTATTTT. Protein: CASSVAGGRDTQYF.

The gene calls are TRBV3-1 and TRBJ1-2, with unresolved D. V was clipped by 0 bases and J by 4 bases, with 15 bases between them. This CDR3 is 16 amino acids long. CDR1 is LGHDT and CDR2 is YNNKEL in the germline V gene (reference sequence). CDR3 sequence reads: CASSQDDFGGLYGYTF. As DNA, the CDR3 is TGTGCCAGCAGCCAAGATGATTTTGGTGGACTCTATGGCTACACCTTC.

The chain carries TRBV20-1 and TRBJ1-2; D not certain. This CDR3 has 11 residues. The V end lost 6 bases, the J end lost 8 bases, and 13 bases lay between the germline ends. The germline V gene has CDR1 DFQATT and CDR2 SNEGSKA (reference sequence). The chain's CDR3 is CSARQVGGYTF. The CDR3 bases are TGCAGTGCCAGACAAGTAGGCGGCTACACCTTC.

The chain joins TRBV7-9 to TRBJ2-7; possibly TRBD1 for D (5 bases). The CDR3 loop spans 15 amino acids. CDR1 is SEHNR, CDR2 FQNEAQ, per germline (reference sequence). Trimming took 5 bases from V and 3 from J, leaving 17 bases between them. This chain's CDR3 is CASSKGSRVDYEQYF. The CDR3 nucleotides are TGTGCCAGCAGCAAGGGTTCCAGGGTAGACTACGAGCAGTACTTC. The full variable domain, its missing parts supplied by reference TRBV7-9 and TRBJ2-7, is DTGVSQNPRHKITKRGQNVTFRCDPISEHNRLYWYRQTLGQGPEFLTYFQNEAQLEKSRLLSDRFSAERPKGSFSTLEIQRTEQGDSAMYLCASSKGSRVDYEQYFGPGTRLTVT.

CDR3 in amino acids: CSAKGANNQPQHF. The CDR3 bases are TGCAGTGCTAAAGGGGCAAACAATCAGCCCCAGCATTTT. V and J are TRBV20-1 and TRBJ1-5; the D gene is possibly TRBD1 (5 bases). V gave up 4 bases and J gave up 3 bases, with 10 bases separating them. Germline V gene data show CDR1 as DFQATT and CDR2 as SNEGSKA (reference sequence). The CDR3 is made up of 13 amino acids.

The V and J genes are TRBV20-1 and TRBJ2-1; TRBD2 aligns across 13 bases. Germline lookup yields CDR1 DFQATT and CDR2 SNEGSKA (reference sequence). The length of the CDR3 is 17 residues. V shed 2 bases and J 3 bases; nucleotides not matched to a gene: 7. DNA of the CDR3: TGCAGTGCTAGACCATCACTAGCGGGGGGGTTCTACAATGAGCAGTTCTTC. Translating it yields CSARPSLAGGFYNEQFF.

The chain is built from TRBV29-1 and TRBJ2-7; 7 bases match TRBD1. The ends lost 4 bases at V and 6 bases at J; junction bases unmatched: 6. From germline, CDR1 is SQVTM and CDR2 ANQGSEA. The CDR3 is 12 amino acids. CDR3 nucleotide sequence: TGCAGCGTTGGCGACAGGGTAGGCGAGCAGTACTTC. It translates to CSVGDRVGEQYF.

The V and J genes are TRBV24-1 and TRBJ2-5; TRBD1 aligns across 8 bases. Germline CDR1 and CDR2: KGHDR and SFDVKD. There are 16 residues in the CDR3. V lost 7 bases, J lost 4 bases, and 13 bases stayed unmatched. CDR3 amino acids: CATSKSGTGERETQYF. DNA for the CDR3: TGTGCCACCAGCAAATCCGGGACAGGAGAGCGAGAGACCCAGTACTTC.

This sequence joins TRBV29-1 and TRBJ2-3, with 8 bases matching TRBD2. The CDR3 sequence is 14 residues long. The V gene end was trimmed by 4 bases and the J gene end by 0 bases; junction bases not matched to a gene: 3. Germline CDR1 and CDR2: SQVTM and ANQGSEA. CDR3 bases: TGCAGCGTTGCAGCGGGGGCTAGCACAGATACGCAGTATTTT. Encoded protein: CSVAAGASTDTQYF.

The count of this clonotype is one. The V and J genes are TRBV29-1 and TRBJ1-2; 8 nucleotides line up with TRBD1. Germline assignment: CDR1 SQVTM and CDR2 ANQGSEA. CDR3 length: 14 amino acids. V was clipped by 6 bases and J by 2 bases; unmatched bases: 8. This CDR3 is CSVTTGQGNYGYTF. In DNA, the CDR3 is TGCAGCGTCACTACCGGACAGGGAAACTATGGCTACACCTTC.

The rearrangement uses TRBV20-1 and TRBJ1-1; the D gene is possibly TRBD1 (5 bases). Germline CDR1 DFQATT, CDR2 SNEGSKA (reference sequence). This CDR3 spans 12 amino acids. This CDR3 reads CRVAGLETEAFF. CDR3 DNA sequence: TGCAGGGTCGCGGGGCTTGAAACTGAAGCTTTCTTT.

The CDR3: CSAWTSGYNEQFF. CDR3 DNA sequence: TGCAGTGCGTGGACTAGCGGATACAATGAGCAGTTCTTC. V gene TRBV20-1 combines with J gene TRBJ2-1, with TRBD2 matching over 10 bases. V lost 6 bases and J lost 4; bases outside the gene matches: 3. The length of the CDR3 is 13 residues. Germline loops: CDR1 DFQATT, CDR2 SNEGSKA (reference sequence).

This chain uses TRBV11-2 with TRBJ2-7; D gene uncertain. The J call is doubtful: the DNA matches TRBJ2-5 better. The CDR3 has 14 amino acids. Germline V gene sequence: CDR1 SGHAT, CDR2 FQNNGV. Written as DNA, the CDR3 is TGTGCCAGCAGCCCCGGCCGCTTTGGAGAGACCCAGTACTTC. This sequence encodes CASSPGRFGETQYF.

This clonotype was seen more than once but under ten times. The rearrangement uses TRBV6-1 and TRBJ1-5, with D maybe TRBD1 (6 bases). Between the trimmed V and J ends, which lost 1 base and 7 bases, there was a span of 17 bases. Germline CDR1 MNHNS, CDR2 SASEGT. This CDR3 is 16 amino acids long. In DNA, the CDR3 is TGTGCCAGCAGTGAAGTCGAAAGGACAGTAAGGCAGCCCCAGCATTTT. Translation: CASSEVERTVRQPQHF.

V gene TRBV5-1 combines with J gene TRBJ2-5; D is perhaps TRBD1 (5 bases). V dropped 4 bases and J dropped 1 base, with 14 bases sitting between them. Per the germline V gene, CDR1 is SGHRS and CDR2 is YFSETQ. This CDR3 contains 15 residues. DNA for the CDR3: TGCGCCAGCAGCCCTCAGTCAGGGATCCAAGAGACCCAGTACTTC. This sequence encodes CASSPQSGIQETQYF. Full variable domain (rest looked up from reference TRBV5-1 and TRBJ2-5): KAGVTQTPRYLIKTRGQQVTLSCSPISGHRSVSWYQQTPGQGLQFLFEYFSETQRNKGNFPGRFSGRQFSNSRSEMNVSTLELGDSALYLCASSPQSGIQETQYFGPGTRLLVL.

V gene TRBV6-2 or TRBV6-3 combines with J gene TRBJ2-7, with TRBD2 identical over 11 bases. Germline V gene sequence: CDR1 MNHEY, CDR2 SVGEGT. Trimming cost V 2 bases and J 4 bases; bases outside gene matches: 4. This CDR3 is 15 amino acids long. CDR3 coding DNA: TGTGCCAGCAGTTACGGGACTAGCGGTCGATACGAGCAGTACTTC. As protein: CASSYGTSGRYEQYF.

V usage is TRBV7-9 and J usage is TRBJ2-5; possibly TRBD1 for D (7 bases). Germline CDR1 SEHNR, CDR2 FQNEAQ (reference sequence). V was clipped by 2 bases and J by 2 bases, with 12 bases between them. This CDR3 has 15 amino acids. In DNA form, the CDR3 reads TGTGCCAGCAGCTTAAGGGGGGACAGTCAAGAGACCCAGTACTTC. As protein: CASSLRGDSQETQYF. The full variable domain, in which reference TRBV7-9 and TRBJ2-5 provide the parts outside the CDR3, is DTGVSQNPRHKITKRGQNVTFRCDPISEHNRLYWYRQTLGQGPEFLTYFQNEAQLEKSRLLSDRFSAERPKGSFSTLEIQRTEQGDSAMYLCASSLRGDSQETQYFGPGTRLLVL.

In this sample, this clonotype turned up a few times. V is TRBV29-1 and J is TRBJ2-3; D uncertain. This CDR3 has 12 residues. Trimming removed 0 bases from V and 6 bases from J, with 7 bases in between. CDR1 and CDR2 from the germline V gene are SQVTM and ANQGSEA. This chain's CDR3 is CSVEEITDTQYF. The CDR3 DNA reads TGCAGCGTTGAAGAGATAACGGATACGCAGTATTTT.

This chain connects TRBV3-1 to TRBJ2-1; 10 bases are a match to TRBD2. The germline CDR1 and CDR2 sequences are LGHDT and YNNKEL (reference sequence). The CDR3 runs 15 residues. Trimming cost V 3 bases and J 1 base; bases outside gene matches: 0. CDR3: CASSQTSGSYNEQFF. In DNA, the CDR3 is TGTGCCAGCAGCCAGACTAGCGGGTCCTACAATGAGCAGTTCTTC.